These T cell receptor beta chains were read from a single sample in a study of T cell repertoires in cytomegalovirus infection. TCRdb recomputed calls from the reads with MiXCR, one row per CDR3 protein. The data show 250,000 to 300,000 distinct CDR3 sequences, with about a quarter seen just once and over 11% held by the top ten. What was sequenced was PBMCs. These receptors were taken from a human donor in good health (CMV status not recorded). Some clones in this sample may be carry-over from other donors' samples. Both conserved end residues are part of each CDR3. The D gene is left open where the match is weak. Clone sizes are given selectively: once, few, many, or a class where the clone is expanded.

clone_size	v_call	j_call	d_call	cdr3_aa	cdr3_nt
many	TRBV6-2/TRBV6-3	TRBJ2-5	-	CASSYLRAEETQYF	TGTGCCAGCAGTTACCTCCGGGCCGAGGAGACCCAGTACTTC
many	TRBV7-2	TRBJ2-7	TRBD2	CASSSIAGGPYEQYF	TGTGCCAGCAGCTCCATAGCGGGGGGGCCCTACGAGCAGTACTTC
few	TRBV5-1	TRBJ2-1	-	CASSLGSARGNEQFF	TGCGCCAGCAGCTTGGGTAGCGCCCGTGGGAATGAGCAGTTCTTC
few	TRBV28	TRBJ2-3	-	CASTPGPSTDTQYF	TGTGCCAGCACACCGGGGCCATCCACAGATACGCAGTATTTT
few	TRBV19	TRBJ1-1	-	CASSIEGPGAFF	TGTGCCAGTAGTATAGAAGGGCCGGGAGCTTTCTTT
many	TRBV7-2	TRBJ2-1	-	CASSLVGTPGSNEQFF	TGTGCCAGCAGCCTGGTGGGGACCCCAGGATCCAATGAGCAGTTCTTC
few	TRBV28	TRBJ2-7	TRBD2	CASTRTGGTYEQYF	TGTGCCAGCACCCGAACGGGGGGTACCTACGAGCAGTACTTC
-	TRBV28	TRBJ2-3	TRBD1	CASSFVQGATDTQYF	TGTGCCAGCAGTTTCGTACAGGGGGCCACAGATACGCAGTATTTT
-	TRBV28	TRBJ1-1	-	CASTPGGLTEAFF	TGTGCCAGCACCCCGGGGGGTTTGACTGAAGCTTTCTTT
-	TRBV10-3	TRBJ2-7	TRBD2	CAISESGTSGRWEQYF	TGTGCCATCAGTGAGTCGGGAACTAGCGGGAGGTGGGAGCAGTACTTC
few	TRBV4-1	TRBJ1-5	-	CASSQGRGKDQPQHF	TGCGCCAGCAGCCAAGGAAGAGGGAAGGATCAGCCCCAGCATTTT
few	TRBV7-2	TRBJ2-5	-	CASSLWGGPQETQYF	TGTGCCAGCAGCTTATGGGGGGGGCCTCAAGAGACCCAGTACTTC
-	TRBV6-2/TRBV6-3	TRBJ2-1	-	CASSRTDIEQFF	TGTGCCAGCTCCCGGACAGACATCGAGCAGTTCTTC
many	TRBV28	TRBJ1-2	TRBD1	CASRVYPIDRGYGYTF	TGTGCCAGCAGAGTTTATCCCATTGACAGGGGCTATGGCTACACCTTC
-	TRBV28	TRBJ1-6	-	CASADTAGRNSPLHF	TGTGCCAGCGCCGACACGGCAGGTAGAAATTCACCCCTCCACTTT
-	TRBV28	TRBJ1-4	-	CASSSGPFNEKLFF	TGTGCCAGCAGTTCGGGACCGTTTAATGAAAAACTGTTTTTT
few	TRBV5-1	TRBJ1-2	-	CASSLTSQDYYGYTF	TGCGCCAGCAGCTTAACTTCTCAGGACTACTATGGCTACACCTTC
few	TRBV11-2	TRBJ2-1	-	CASSLDYSSYNEQFF	TGTGCCAGCAGCTTGGACTATAGCTCCTACAATGAGCAGTTCTTC
few	TRBV12-3/TRBV12-4	TRBJ2-7	-	CASSFTNLGNEQYF	TGTGCCAGCAGTTTTACGAACCTCGGGAACGAGCAGTACTTC
-	TRBV10-2	TRBJ2-7	-	CASSERQFYEQYF	TGCGCCAGCAGTGAGCGGCAGTTCTACGAGCAGTACTTC
-	TRBV6-6	TRBJ2-2	-	CASSGGTGELFF	TGTGCCAGCAGTGGTGGGACCGGGGAGCTGTTTTTT
many	TRBV7-2	TRBJ2-1	TRBD2	CASRPYAGGLRNEQFF	TGTGCCAGCAGACCTTATGCGGGAGGCCTCCGCAATGAGCAGTTCTTC
once	TRBV2	TRBJ1-6	-	CASSLRGFSPLHF	TGTGCCAGCAGCCTACGGGGCTTTTCACCCCTCCACTTT
-	TRBV12-3/TRBV12-4	TRBJ1-6	TRBD1	CASSLETGAYNSPLHF	TGTGCCAGCAGTCTTGAGACAGGGGCGTATAATTCACCCCTCCACTTT
many	TRBV28	TRBJ2-5	TRBD2	CAGSSRVRGGKTQYF	TGTGCCGGCAGTTCAAGAGTCCGGGGGGGAAAGACCCAGTACTTC
many	TRBV19	TRBJ1-1	TRBD1	CATDRGSTEAFF	TGTGCCACCGACAGGGGTAGCACTGAAGCTTTCTTT
-	TRBV28	TRBJ2-7	-	CASSGRGYEQYF	TGTGCCAGCTCCGGGAGAGGCTACGAGCAGTACTTC
many	TRBV7-2	TRBJ2-1	TRBD2	CASSFQGVAGGGEQFF	TGTGCCAGCAGCTTCCAGGGGGTAGCGGGAGGCGGTGAGCAGTTCTTC
-	TRBV6-1	TRBJ2-7	-	CASSEGFTAYEQYF	TGTGCCAGCAGTGAAGGTTTTACAGCATACGAGCAGTACTTC
-	TRBV4-1	TRBJ1-1	-	CASSPLGGSWAFF	TGCGCCAGCAGCCCACTTGGCGGGAGCTGGGCTTTCTTT
-	TRBV7-9	TRBJ1-2	-	CASSHSDGFRGYTF	TGTGCCAGCAGCCATTCGGACGGGTTTCGGGGCTACACCTTC
many	TRBV29-1	TRBJ2-7	TRBD1	CSVGTGAANAYEQYF	TGCAGCGTTGGGACAGGGGCCGCAAACGCCTACGAGCAGTACTTC
-	TRBV7-2	TRBJ1-2	-	CASSLGLQSPNYGYTF	TGTGCCAGCAGCTTAGGGTTACAGAGCCCTAACTATGGCTACACCTTC
-	TRBV28	TRBJ2-7	-	CASSFSSTGQRSYEQYF	TGTGCCAGCAGTTTTTCCTCGACAGGCCAGCGCTCCTACGAGCAGTACTTC
-	TRBV18	TRBJ1-5	-	CASSPGHSNQPQHF	TGTGCCAGCTCACCAGGGCATAGCAATCAGCCCCAGCATTTT
few	TRBV5-1	TRBJ2-5	TRBD1	CASSRGTGGQETQYF	TGCGCCAGCAGCCGGGGGACAGGGGGTCAAGAGACCCAGTACTTC
many	TRBV7-2	TRBJ2-3	-	CASSLVSENLDTQYF	TGTGCCAGCAGCTTAGTTAGCGAAAACCTAGATACGCAGTATTTT
few	TRBV7-9	TRBJ2-5	-	CASSLDLGPYGETQYF	TGTGCCAGCAGCTTAGACCTGGGACCCTACGGAGAGACCCAGTACTTC